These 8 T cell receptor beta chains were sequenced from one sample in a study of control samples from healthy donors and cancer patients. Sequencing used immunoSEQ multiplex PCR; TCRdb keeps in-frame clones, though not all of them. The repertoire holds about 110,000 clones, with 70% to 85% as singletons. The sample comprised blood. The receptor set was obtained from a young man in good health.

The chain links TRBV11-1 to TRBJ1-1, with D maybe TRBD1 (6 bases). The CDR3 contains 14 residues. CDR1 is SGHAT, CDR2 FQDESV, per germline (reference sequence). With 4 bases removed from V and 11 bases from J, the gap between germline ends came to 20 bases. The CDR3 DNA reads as TGTGCCAGCAGCTATAAGGGGGAGCCCGCCAAGGCTTTCTTT. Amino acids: CASSYKGEPAKAFF.

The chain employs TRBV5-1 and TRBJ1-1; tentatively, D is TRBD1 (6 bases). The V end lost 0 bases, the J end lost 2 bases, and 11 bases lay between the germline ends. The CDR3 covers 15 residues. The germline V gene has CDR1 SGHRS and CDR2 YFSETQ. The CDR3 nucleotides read TGCGCCAGCAGCTTGGGAGACAGGATAAACACTGAAGCTTTCTTT. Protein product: CASSLGDRINTEAFF.

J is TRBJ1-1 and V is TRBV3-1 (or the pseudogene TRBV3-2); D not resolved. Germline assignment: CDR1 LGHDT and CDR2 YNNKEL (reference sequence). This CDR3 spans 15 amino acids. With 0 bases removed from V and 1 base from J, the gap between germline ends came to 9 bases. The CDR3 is CASSQERSANTEAFF. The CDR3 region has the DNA TGTGCCAGCAGCCAAGAGAGGTCTGCGAACACTGAAGCTTTCTTT.

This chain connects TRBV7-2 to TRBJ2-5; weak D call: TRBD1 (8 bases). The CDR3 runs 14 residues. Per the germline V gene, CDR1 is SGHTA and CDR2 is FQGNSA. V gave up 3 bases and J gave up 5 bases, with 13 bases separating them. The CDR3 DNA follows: TGTGCCAGCAGCTTCCACAGGGGGGGGGAGACCCAGTACTTC. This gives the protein CASSFHRGGETQYF. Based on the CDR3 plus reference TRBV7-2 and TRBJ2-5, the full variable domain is GAGVSQSPSNKVTEKGKDVELRCDPISGHTALYWYRQSLGQGLEFLIYFQGNSAPDKSGLPSDRFSAERTGGSVSTLTIQRTQQEDSAVYLCASSFHRGGETQYFGPGTRLLVL.

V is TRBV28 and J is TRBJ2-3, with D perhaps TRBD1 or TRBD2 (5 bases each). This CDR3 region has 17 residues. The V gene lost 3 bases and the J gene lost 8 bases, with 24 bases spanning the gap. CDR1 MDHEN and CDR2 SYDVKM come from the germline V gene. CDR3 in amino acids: CASSFGAVRRGWGTQYF. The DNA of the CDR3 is TGTGCCAGCAGTTTCGGGGCAGTCAGGCGCGGTTGGGGTACGCAGTATTTT.

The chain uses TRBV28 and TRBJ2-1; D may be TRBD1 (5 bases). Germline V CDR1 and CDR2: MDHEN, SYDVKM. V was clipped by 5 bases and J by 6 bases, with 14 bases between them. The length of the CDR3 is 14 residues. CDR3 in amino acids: CASSGGAVGNEQFF. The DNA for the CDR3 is TGTGCCAGCAGTGGTGGGGCAGTTGGCAATGAGCAGTTCTTC. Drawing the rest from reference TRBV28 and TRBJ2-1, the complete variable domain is DVKVTQSSRYLVKRTGEKVFLECVQDMDHENMFWYRQDPGLGLRLIYFSYDVKMKEKGDIPEGYSVSREKKERFSLILESASTNQTSMYLCASSGGAVGNEQFFGPGTRLTVL.

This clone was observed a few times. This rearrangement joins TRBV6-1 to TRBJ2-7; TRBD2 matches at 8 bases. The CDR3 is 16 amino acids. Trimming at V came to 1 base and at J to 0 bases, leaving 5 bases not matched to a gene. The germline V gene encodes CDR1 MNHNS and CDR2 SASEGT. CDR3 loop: CASSEVSGGYSYEQYF. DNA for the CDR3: TGTGCCAGCAGTGAAGTAAGCGGGGGCTACTCCTACGAGCAGTACTTC.

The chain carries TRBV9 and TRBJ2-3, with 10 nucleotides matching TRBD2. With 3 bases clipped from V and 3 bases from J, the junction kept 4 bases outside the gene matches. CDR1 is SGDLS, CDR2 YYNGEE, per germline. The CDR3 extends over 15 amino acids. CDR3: CASSDRAGGTDTQYF. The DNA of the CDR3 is TGTGCCAGCAGCGATCGAGCGGGGGGGACAGATACGCAGTATTTT.